Below are 32 T cell receptor beta chains sequenced from a single sample in a study of cytomegalovirus exposure and HLA in healthy donors. The table came from immunoSEQ multiplex PCR; TCRdb's copy has only in-frame clones and leaves some out. The sample has about 150,000 clones, around 83% seen once; the top ten hold 2% to 2.5%. Sequencing input: PBMCs. These TCRs come from a human donor in good health.

CDR3 sequence reads: CASAPGKNTGELFF. The CDR3, as DNA: TGTGCCAGCGCCCCCGGGAAGAACACCGGGGAGCTGTTTTTT. This chain links TRBV28 with TRBJ2-2; possibly TRBD2 for D (5 bases). Trimming took 8 bases from V and 1 from J, leaving 11 bases between them. The CDR3 runs to 14 residues. The germline V gene has CDR1 MDHEN and CDR2 SYDVKM. The full variable domain, with the rest looked up from reference TRBV28 and TRBJ2-2, is DVKVTQSSRYLVKRTGEKVFLECVQDMDHENMFWYRQDPGLGLRLIYFSYDVKMKEKGDIPEGYSVSREKKERFSLILESASTNQTSMYLCASAPGKNTGELFFGEGSRLTVL.

V usage is TRBV4-1 and J usage is TRBJ1-4, with D unresolved. Germline loops: CDR1 MGHRA, CDR2 YSYEKL. The V end lost 3 bases, the J end lost 0 bases, and 8 bases lay between the germline ends. CDR3 length: 15 amino acids. DNA for the CDR3: TGCGCCAGCAGCCATCCCGGGACAACTAATGAAAAACTGTTTTTT. This gives the protein CASSHPGTTNEKLFF.

The gene calls are TRBV11-3 and TRBJ2-3, with TRBD2 as a possible D gene (6 bases). The CDR3 is 13 amino acids. The ends were cut back, 3 bases at V and 5 bases at J, with 9 bases in the middle. The germline gives CDR1 SGHNT, CDR2 YENEEA. CDR3 region: CASSFQGGDTQYF. The CDR3 DNA reads as TGTGCCAGCAGCTTTCAGGGAGGAGATACGCAGTATTTT.

This clone was observed once. The chain couples TRBV6-1 to TRBJ2-5; D may be TRBD1 (6 bases). The CDR3 contains 17 residues. V lost 0 bases and J lost 5, with 19 bases in between. The germline V gene encodes CDR1 MNHNS and CDR2 SASEGT. The CDR3 DNA follows: TGTGCCAGCAGTGAAGCGGGACGGACAGCTCCTTATGAGACCCAGTACTTC. Translation gives CASSEAGRTAPYETQYF.

V gene TRBV27 combines with J gene TRBJ2-1; TRBD2 agrees at 7 bases. The CDR3 totals 15 residues. Per the germline V gene, CDR1 is MNHEY and CDR2 is SMNVEV (reference sequence). V dropped 6 bases and J dropped 2; count of bases not matched to a gene: 7. The CDR3 here is CASSGRSTPYNEQFF. The CDR3 DNA follows: TGTGCCAGCAGCGGGAGGTCCACCCCCTACAATGAGCAGTTCTTC.

This clone was seen only a few times. The rearrangement uses TRBV28 and TRBJ2-7; TRBD2 matches at 10 bases. The germline V gene encodes CDR1 MDHEN and CDR2 SYDVKM. The CDR3 runs 15 residues. J was trimmed by 5 bases and V by 6 bases; bases with no gene match: 10. The CDR3 loop is CASSRPGLAVHEQYF. In DNA, the CDR3 is TGTGCCAGCAGCCGGCCCGGACTAGCGGTCCACGAGCAGTACTTC. Variable domain in full (rest from reference TRBV28 and TRBJ2-7): DVKVTQSSRYLVKRTGEKVFLECVQDMDHENMFWYRQDPGLGLRLIYFSYDVKMKEKGDIPEGYSVSREKKERFSLILESASTNQTSMYLCASSRPGLAVHEQYFGPGTRLTVT.

This clone has just a few counts. The chain has TRBV4-1 and TRBJ1-3, with 9 nucleotides matching TRBD1. CDR3 size: 18 residues. V lost 0 bases and J lost 2; bases outside the gene matches: 8. Germline loops: CDR1 MGHRA, CDR2 YSYEKL. The CDR3 sequence is CASSQEQGAFGPGNTIYF. The CDR3 bases are TGCGCCAGCAGCCAAGAACAGGGGGCTTTCGGGCCTGGAAACACCATATATTTT.

The J gene is TRBJ2-7, the V gene TRBV5-1; 15 positions agree with TRBD2. The CDR3 consists of 16 residues. Germline V gene lookup returns CDR1 SGHRS and CDR2 YFSETQ. Germline trimming cut 4 bases from V and 1 base from J; bases unmatched to any gene: 3. The CDR3 nucleotides are TGCGCCAGCAGCGGCGGGACTAGCGGGAGGTCCTACGAGCAGTACTTC. Protein sequence: CASSGGTSGRSYEQYF.

Here the CDR3 reads CASSTGFQNYEQYF. The CDR3 coding sequence is TGTGCCAGCAGTACAGGGTTTCAGAACTACGAGCAGTACTTC. This chain connects TRBV6-5 to TRBJ2-7; D is perhaps TRBD1 (6 bases). With 5 bases removed from V and 3 bases from J, the gap between germline ends came to 14 bases. The length of the CDR3 is 14 residues. CDR1 and CDR2 from the germline V gene are MNHEY and SVGAGI.

A few counts support this clone. The chain employs TRBV18 and TRBJ2-4; tentative D call: TRBD2 (6 bases). The ends were cut back, 0 bases at V and 11 bases at J, with 11 bases in the middle. This CDR3 region has 13 residues. Germline values: CDR1 KGHSH, CDR2 LQKENI. The CDR3 DNA sequence: TGTGCCAGCTCACCACCTGGGGGGATCGTTCAGTACTTC. It codes for CASSPPGGIVQYF.

The chain couples TRBV6-1 to TRBJ1-2; no clear D gene. Trimming took 3 bases from V and 4 from J, leaving 9 bases between them. Germline lookup yields CDR1 MNHNS and CDR2 SASEGT. The CDR3 totals 13 residues. CDR3: CASSENRSYGYTF. The DNA for the CDR3 is TGTGCCAGCAGTGAGAACAGATCCTATGGCTACACCTTC.

The chain couples TRBV18 to TRBJ1-1; tentative D call: TRBD1 (6 bases). Germline CDR1 and CDR2: KGHSH and LQKENI. The V gene lost 5 bases and the J gene lost 5 bases, with 21 bases spanning the gap. CDR3 length: 16 residues. This chain's CDR3 is CASSVRGFRLLTEAFF. The CDR3 nucleotides read TGTGCCAGCTCAGTCAGGGGATTTAGGTTGTTGACTGAAGCTTTCTTT.

This clone was seen only once. The V and J genes are TRBV9 and TRBJ1-2, with TRBD1 as a possible D gene (6 bases). Germline lookup yields CDR1 SGDLS and CDR2 YYNGEE. CDR3 length: 16 amino acids. V dropped 0 bases and J dropped 5 bases, with 17 bases sitting between them. Written as DNA, the CDR3 is TGTGCCAGCAGCGTAGTGACGCAGGGGAGTTCGTATGGCTACACCTTC. It encodes CASSVVTQGSSYGYTF.

The CDR3 reads CASRAGLSKNEQFF. The CDR3 region has the DNA TGTGCCAGCAGAGCTGGGCTCTCCAAGAATGAGCAGTTCTTC. The chain recombines TRBV2 with TRBJ2-1, with D uncertain. From germline, CDR1 is SNHLY and CDR2 FYNNEI. V was trimmed by 6 bases and J by 7 bases, leaving 16 bases between them. The CDR3 has 14 residues.

This clone has a handful of counts. This rearrangement joins TRBV20-1 to TRBJ1-1, with a weak D call TRBD1 (6 bases). The CDR3 has 11 amino acids. Germline values: CDR1 DFQATT, CDR2 SNEGSKA (reference sequence). The CDR3 region is CRGRGNTEAFF. The CDR3 DNA reads TGCAGGGGCAGGGGGAACACTGAAGCTTTCTTT.

The chain joins TRBV6-1 to TRBJ1-6, with 7 positions matching TRBD1. Losses at the gene ends were 10 bases for V and 9 bases for J; bases not matched to a gene: 9. Germline lookup yields CDR1 MNHNS and CDR2 SASEGT. The CDR3 has 13 residues. The CDR3 DNA is TGTGCCACCGAGACAGGGAAAGGTTCACCCCTCCACTTT. Translated, it gives CATETGKGSPLHF.

The rearrangement uses TRBV10-3 and TRBJ2-2; a weak D match, TRBD2 (6 bases). V was trimmed by 4 bases and J by 3 bases, leaving 15 bases between them. The CDR3 extends over 16 amino acids. Germline-derived CDR1 and CDR2 are ENHRY and SYGVKD. CDR3 DNA: TGTGCCATCAGTGTCAAGGCCGGGGGTTACACCGGGGAGCTGTTTTTT. Translation: CAISVKAGGYTGELFF.

This chain links TRBV5-6 with TRBJ2-6; tentatively, D is TRBD2 (5 bases). This CDR3 comprises 17 residues. The germline V gene has CDR1 SGHDT and CDR2 YYEEEE. Trimming pared 0 bases from V and 2 bases from J, leaving 12 bases between. The DNA of the CDR3 is TGTGCCAGCAGCTTGGCCACGAGCGGACCTGGGGCCAACGTCCTGACTTTC. It encodes CASSLATSGPGANVLTF.

The V and J genes are TRBV2 and TRBJ2-3; 8 bases match TRBD1. Germline loops: CDR1 SNHLY, CDR2 FYNNEI. The trim removed 2 bases at V and 5 bases at J, leaving 12 bases unmatched. This CDR3 comprises 17 residues. The CDR3 DNA follows: TGTGCCAGCAGTGAAAGGTGGCAGGGGGCGAAGAAAGATACGCAGTATTTT. It encodes CASSERWQGAKKDTQYF.

The rearrangement uses TRBV4-1 and TRBJ2-3, with 10 bases aligning to TRBD2. With V trimmed by 4 bases and J by 2 bases, 12 bases remained unmatched. Germline V gene lookup returns CDR1 MGHRA and CDR2 YSYEKL. CDR3 length: 18 residues. The CDR3 nucleotides read TGCGCCAGCAGCCTTCTAGCGGGAGCCCCTCACCCCACAGATACGCAGTATTTT. Protein sequence: CASSLLAGAPHPTDTQYF.

V is TRBV10-1 and J is TRBJ2-1; D is possibly TRBD2 (5 bases). V lost 5 bases to trimming and J lost 0 bases, with 11 bases between them. The germline CDR1 and CDR2 sequences are WNHNN and SYGVQD (reference sequence). This CDR3 comprises 15 residues. This CDR3 reads CASSSLVGSYNEQFF. DNA for the CDR3: TGCGCCAGCAGTTCACTAGTGGGCTCCTACAATGAGCAGTTCTTC.

The gene calls are TRBV5-6 and TRBJ1-1, with 11 bases that match TRBD1. With 2 bases clipped from V and 0 bases from J, the junction kept 9 bases outside the gene matches. In germline, CDR1 is SGHDT, CDR2 YYEEEE. This CDR3 contains 18 residues. For the CDR3, the DNA is TGTGCCAGCAGCTTAATCGGACAGGGGGCTTTCTTGAACACTGAAGCTTTCTTT. Amino acid sequence: CASSLIGQGAFLNTEAFF.

This clone was detected a few times. This sequence joins TRBV5-1 and TRBJ2-7; the match to TRBD1 covers 7 bases. Germline V gene lookup returns CDR1 SGHRS and CDR2 YFSETQ. With 4 bases clipped from V and 6 bases from J, the junction kept 7 bases outside the gene matches. The CDR3 is made up of 13 amino acids. The CDR3 here is CASSSGTVPEQYF. The CDR3 coding sequence is TGCGCCAGCAGCAGTGGGACAGTACCCGAGCAGTACTTC.

The chain is built from TRBV4-3 and TRBJ1-6, with 7 bases lining up with TRBD1. The V gene end was trimmed by 4 bases and the J gene end by 1 base; junction bases not matched to a gene: 7. Germline V gene data show CDR1 as LGHNA and CDR2 as YSLEER. This CDR3 is built from 17 residues. CDR3 nucleotide sequence: TGCGCCAGCAGCCTCCACCTACAGGGGTCCTATAATTCACCCCTCCACTTT. Amino acids: CASSLHLQGSYNSPLHF.

This clone has only one observation. The chain joins TRBV30 to TRBJ2-1; D might be TRBD2 (5 bases). The CDR3 contains 14 residues. Trimming pared 3 bases from V and 1 base from J, leaving 10 bases between. In germline, CDR1 is GTSNPN, CDR2 SVGIG (reference sequence). The CDR3 here is CAWSPKRSYNEQFF. In nucleotides, the CDR3 is TGTGCCTGGAGCCCCAAGCGGTCCTACAATGAGCAGTTCTTC.

The DNA of the CDR3 is TGTGCCAGCAGCTCGGGACTTTTACAAGAGACCCAGTACTTC. Amino acid sequence: CASSSGLLQETQYF. This chain joins TRBV7-9 and TRBJ2-5, with a possible D match to TRBD2 (6 bases). This CDR3 region has 14 residues. CDR1 SEHNR and CDR2 FQNEAQ come from the germline V gene (reference sequence). V lost 4 bases and J lost 2, with 11 bases in between.

The CDR3: CASSSRDRGLGAFF. CDR3 nucleotides: TGTGCCAGTAGTAGCCGGGACAGGGGGCTCGGAGCTTTCTTT. The rearrangement links TRBV19 to TRBJ1-1; 12 bases match TRBD1. This CDR3 region has 14 residues. J was trimmed by 10 bases and V by 4 bases; bases with no gene match: 7. Germline CDR1 is LNHDA and CDR2 is SQIVND (reference sequence).

This clone was found once. V gene TRBV30 combines with J gene TRBJ2-1; 10 nucleotides match TRBD2. After removal of 1 base from V and 8 bases from J, the junction contained 8 bases not matched to a gene. Germline V gene data show CDR1 as GTSNPN and CDR2 as SVGIG (reference sequence). The CDR3 loop spans 15 amino acids. The CDR3 region is CAWSAPSGSKDEQFF. CDR3 sequence (DNA): TGTGCCTGGAGTGCCCCTAGCGGGAGTAAGGATGAGCAGTTCTTC.

The chain combines TRBV2 with TRBJ2-3, with 9 bases aligning to TRBD2. With V trimmed by 2 bases and J by 5 bases, 5 bases remained unmatched. This CDR3 has 15 residues. Germline values: CDR1 SNHLY, CDR2 FYNNEI. The CDR3 loop reads CASSESGLAGDTQYF. The CDR3 nucleotides are TGTGCCAGCAGTGAATCGGGACTAGCAGGAGATACGCAGTATTTT.

The chain recombines TRBV28 with TRBJ2-7; TRBD2 might be the D (5 bases). The CDR3 runs to 12 residues. V shed 5 bases and J shed 3 bases, with 8 bases lying between them. Per germline, CDR1 MDHEN and CDR2 SYDVKM. The CDR3 DNA is TGTGCCAGCAGTCTTCGGGGCTACGAGCAGTACTTC. Encoded protein: CASSLRGYEQYF.

This clone came up many times. J is TRBJ1-3 and V is TRBV4-1, with D hard to call. The ends were cut back, 0 bases at V and 4 bases at J, with 10 bases in the middle. Germline V CDR1 and CDR2: MGHRA, YSYEKL. The CDR3 sequence is 15 residues long. The CDR3 sequence is CASSQDPTTGNTIYF. CDR3 nucleotides: TGCGCCAGCAGCCAAGATCCCACTACCGGAAACACCATATATTTT.

This CDR3 reads CASRPRGLTAYEQYF. In DNA form, the CDR3 reads TGTGCCAGCAGACCCAGGGGGCTAACAGCCTACGAGCAGTACTTC. The chain is built from TRBV7-2 and TRBJ2-7; 8 bases are shared with TRBD1. Germline values: CDR1 SGHTA, CDR2 FQGNSA. This CDR3 contains 15 residues. After removal of 6 bases from V and 2 bases from J, the junction contained 9 bases not matched to a gene.